This T cell receptor beta chain is drawn from a study of STAT5B mutations in CD4+ large granular lymphocyte leukemia. Study in general: When available, cryopreserved cells underwent CD8+ depletion before CD4+ selection.

This clone was counted a few times. Antigen specificity is unknown. Study results and caveats: TRBV06-family usage was enriched in top patient clones (8/27) versus controls (2/35).

CDR1 is LNHNV, CDR2 YYDKDF, per germline (reference sequence). The CDR3 has 17 residues. The junction had 6 bases not matched to a gene; V was cut back by 3 bases and J by 0 bases. Sequenced by immunoSEQ multiplex PCR; TCRdb stores in-frame clones only, minus some. Of about 1,100 clones in the sample, around 75% were seen once. This TCR was sampled from a man aged 55-75 years with CD4+ T-cell large granular lymphocyte leukemia. Source material: PBMCs. This chain connects TRBV15 to TRBJ2-2; 8 bases fit TRBD1. The DNA of the CDR3 is TGTGCCACCAGCAGCCCAAGGGGACAGGCGAACACCGGGGAGCTGTTTTTT. Translation gives CATSSPRGQANTGELFF.